The rows below give T cell receptor beta chains drawn from one sample of a study of graft-versus-host responses after intestinal transplantation. The protocol was immunoSEQ multiplex PCR, while the TCRdb copy is restricted to in-frame clones and leaves out a portion. Here the sample spans roughly 110,000 clones, 85% to 95% being singletons. No antigen has been identified for these receptors. The sample was unstimulated CD8+ T cells sorted from spleen or lymph node cells, taken before transplant. All receptors come from a human donor who was the organ donor for an intestinal transplant. Each CDR3 is given with its conserved first and last residue. Fields, in order: D gene, clone size, V gene, J gene, CDR3 protein, CDR3 DNA. The D gene is left open where the match is weak. Clone size, where shown, is once, few, many, or a class for clones that have expanded.

>.|.|TRBV27|TRBJ2-7
CASSLNGFYEQYF
TGTGCCAGCAGTTTAAACGGATTCTACGAGCAGTACTTC
>.|few|TRBV9|TRBJ2-1
CASSVDGLGGNEQFF
TGTGCCAGCAGCGTAGACGGCCTGGGCGGCAATGAGCAGTTCTTC
>.|.|TRBV10-3|TRBJ2-1
CAISESVTAYSYNEQFF
TGTGCCATCAGTGAGTCCGTGACAGCTTACTCCTACAATGAGCAGTTCTTC
>.|.|TRBV6-1|TRBJ2-7
CASREWQVSGHEQYF
TGTGCCAGCAGAGAGTGGCAGGTGTCTGGGCACGAGCAGTACTTC
>.|.|TRBV6-4|TRBJ2-3
CASSERDRDCTDTQYF
TGTGCCAGCAGTGAGAGAGACAGGGACTGCACAGATACGCAGTATTTT
>TRBD1|.|TRBV5-4|TRBJ2-1
CASSTGTGGLNEQFF
TGTGCCAGCAGCACCGGGACAGGGGGTCTCAATGAGCAGTTCTTC
>.|.|TRBV27|TRBJ2-3
CASSLSSTDTQYF
TGTGCCAGCAGTTTATCTAGCACAGATACGCAGTATTTT
>.|.|TRBV18|TRBJ2-7
CASSPSRGGHSYEQYF
TGTGCCAGCTCACCATCCAGGGGGGGTCACTCCTACGAGCAGTACTTC
>.|.|TRBV5-4|TRBJ1-5
CASRGKENQPQHF
TGTGCCAGCCGGGGAAAGGAAAATCAGCCCCAGCATTTT
>TRBD2|.|TRBV7-8|TRBJ2-1
CASSVGLADSEQFF
TGTGCCAGCAGCGTCGGACTAGCGGACAGTGAGCAGTTCTTC
>TRBD1|.|TRBV19|TRBJ2-3
CASTGGTGIADTQYF
TGTGCCAGTACAGGGGGGACAGGGATCGCAGATACGCAGTATTTT
>.|.|TRBV7-2|TRBJ2-1
CASSLEGPRGWFAHNEQFF
TGTGCCAGCAGCTTAGAGGGCCCGCGAGGTTGGTTTGCCCACAATGAGCAGTTCTTC
>TRBD1|.|TRBV7-9|TRBJ2-7
CASSFPGTGSPSYEQYF
TGTGCCAGCAGCTTTCCCGGGACAGGGAGTCCGTCCTACGAGCAGTACTTC
>TRBD2|.|TRBV9|TRBJ2-1
CASSGLAGVNEQFF
TGTGCCAGCTCCGGACTAGCGGGGGTAAATGAGCAGTTCTTC
>TRBD2|.|TRBV5-4|TRBJ2-1
CASSSGTSGGAEQFF
TGTGCCAGCAGCTCCGGGACTAGCGGGGGGGCTGAGCAGTTCTTC
>TRBD2|once|TRBV28|TRBJ2-7
CASSRGLLDGTYEQYF
TGTGCCAGCAGTCGGGGACTATTGGACGGAACCTACGAGCAGTACTTC
>.|.|TRBV5-1|TRBJ2-3
CASSFRKVTSTDTQYF
TGCGCCAGCAGCTTCAGAAAGGTGACAAGCACAGATACGCAGTATTTT
>.|.|TRBV7-2|TRBJ2-1
CASSLLFGVANNEQFF
TGTGCCAGCAGCTTATTGTTCGGGGTAGCGAACAATGAGCAGTTCTTC
>.|.|TRBV4-2|TRBJ2-1
CASSQDLTLGEQFF
TGTGCCAGCAGCCAAGATCTGACGTTAGGTGAGCAGTTCTTC
>.|.|TRBV29-1|TRBJ2-1
CSLLATDSTWNEQFF
TGCAGCTTACTGGCTACCGACTCGACTTGGAATGAGCAGTTCTTC
>TRBD1|once|TRBV7-9|TRBJ2-4
CASSLGGQGKNIQYF
TGTGCCAGCAGCCTAGGGGGACAGGGAAAAAACATTCAGTACTTC
>TRBD1|.|TRBV29-1|TRBJ2-3
CSGERQGLGDTQYF
TGCAGCGGGGAAAGACAGGGTCTAGGAGATACGCAGTATTTT
>TRBD2|.|TRBV4-1|TRBJ2-1
CASSWDLAGTNEQFF
TGCGCCAGCAGCTGGGATCTAGCGGGGACCAATGAGCAGTTCTTC
>.|.|TRBV4-2|TRBJ2-1
CASSSGLKKYNEQFF
TGTGCCAGCAGCTCCGGACTAAAAAAATACAATGAGCAGTTCTTC
>.|.|TRBV21-1|TRBJ2-3
CASSKEGASGSADTQYF
TGTGCCAGCAGCAAAGAGGGTGCTAGCGGGAGCGCCGATACGCAGTATTTT
>.|.|TRBV27|TRBJ2-1
CASSVFSYNEQFF
TGTGCCAGCAGCGTGTTCTCCTACAATGAGCAGTTCTTC
>.|.|TRBV9|TRBJ2-5
CASSPQSDAGETQYF
TGTGCCAGCAGCCCCCAGTCCGACGCCGGAGAGACCCAGTACTTC
>.|.|TRBV4-1|TRBJ1-3
CASSQPPFSGNTIYF
TGCGCCAGCAGCCAACCGCCGTTTTCTGGAAACACCATATATTTT
>.|.|TRBV27|TRBJ1-4
CASSTRPPEKLFF
TGTGCCAGCAGTACCCGGCCACCGGAAAAACTGTTTTTT
>.|.|TRBV19|TRBJ2-1
CASSTSGLSYNEQFF
TGTGCCAGTAGTACCTCAGGACTCTCCTACAATGAGCAGTTCTTC
>TRBD1|.|TRBV29-1|TRBJ2-1
CSVLQGANEQFF
TGCAGCGTTTTACAGGGGGCTAATGAGCAGTTCTTC